Below, one T cell receptor beta chain is given with its context. The antigen remains undetermined. This sample is part of a study of early T cells in non-severe SARS-CoV-2 infection. Study-level background: Sequenced material consisted of bulk RNA (from unsorted whole blood), and chains were unpaired. Study-wide points: Private and CD4 specificities were missed by VDJdb matching, which favored anti-spike CD8 responses.

The CDR3 contains 14 residues. V was trimmed by 4 bases and J by 4 bases, leaving 14 bases between them. Germline V gene lookup returns CDR1 SGHDN and CDR2 FVKESK. Individually, cDNA molecules had unique molecular identifiers attached to them. TCRdb passed the 5' RACE reads through MiXCR, listing each CDR3 protein once. The sample lists tens of thousands of distinct CDR3 sequences, 10% to 15% occurring once. The specimen sequenced was whole blood. The sequence came from an adult who was a healthcare worker with PCR-confirmed SARS-CoV-2 infection or an uninfected control (not recorded which). The chain combines TRBV14 with TRBJ2-7; D is undetermined. The CDR3 coding sequence is TGTGCCAGCAGCCCCGGATTTGTGACTTACGAGCAGTACTTC. As protein: CASSPGFVTYEQYF.